The clone carrying this T cell receptor (beta chain) was observed a handful of times. V shed 1 base, J shed 6 bases, and the junction held 10 bases outside the gene matches. The germline V gene has CDR1 LGHNA and CDR2 YSLEER. The CDR3 has 17 amino acids. This entry belongs to a study of blood T cell repertoires in COVID-19. Study summary: Donors in the United States, Italy and Spain gave samples during acute or convalescent COVID-19.

Some clones are missing from TCRdb's copy, which holds only in-frame ones; the method was immunoSEQ multiplex PCR. The sample records more than 300,000 clones, roughly 86% being singletons. The receptor's source is a woman aged 25 to 45 with COVID-19, enrolled during active disease. The V gene is TRBV4-3, the J gene TRBJ1-5; TRBD1 agrees at 9 bases. Sequencing used peripheral blood. This CDR3 reads CASSQVWRTGAGQPQHF. Written as DNA, the CDR3 is TGCGCCAGCAGCCAAGTCTGGAGGACAGGGGCGGGTCAGCCCCAGCATTTT.